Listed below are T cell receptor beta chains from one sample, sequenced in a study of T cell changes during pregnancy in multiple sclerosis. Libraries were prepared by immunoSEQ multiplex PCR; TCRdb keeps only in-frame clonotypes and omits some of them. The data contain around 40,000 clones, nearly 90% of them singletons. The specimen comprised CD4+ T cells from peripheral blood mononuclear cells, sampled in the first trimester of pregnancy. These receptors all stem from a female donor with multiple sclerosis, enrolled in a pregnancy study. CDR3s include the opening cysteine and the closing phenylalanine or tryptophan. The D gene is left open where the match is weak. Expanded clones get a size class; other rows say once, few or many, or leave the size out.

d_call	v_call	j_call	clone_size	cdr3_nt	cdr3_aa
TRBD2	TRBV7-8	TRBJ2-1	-	TGTGCCAGCAGCTTAGATCTAGCGGGCCTCTACAATGAGCAGTTCTTC	CASSLDLAGLYNEQFF
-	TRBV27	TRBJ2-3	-	TGTGCCAGCAGTTTCGGTAAAAGAAGCACAGATACGCAGTATTTT	CASSFGKRSTDTQYF
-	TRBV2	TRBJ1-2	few	TGTGCCAGCAGTGGGGGGGTCTACTATGGCTACACCTTC	CASSGGVYYGYTF
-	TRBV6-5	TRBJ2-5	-	TGTGCCAGCAGTTACTCGGTAGCGGCCGAGACCCAGTACTTC	CASSYSVAAETQYF
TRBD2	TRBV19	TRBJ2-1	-	TGTGCCAGTAGTATGGGACTAGCGGAGGGCTCCCAGTTCTTC	CASSMGLAEGSQFF
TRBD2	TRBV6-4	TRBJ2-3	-	TGTGCCAGCAGTGACGGCGGGAGCGGGACAGATACGCAGTATTTT	CASSDGGSGTDTQYF
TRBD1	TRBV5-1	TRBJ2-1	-	TGCGCCAGCAGCTGGGGACAGGAGGGCAATGAGCAGTTCTTC	CASSWGQEGNEQFF
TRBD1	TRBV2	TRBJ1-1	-	TGTGCCAGCAGTAACAGGGGGTACACTGAAGCTTTCTTT	CASSNRGYTEAFF
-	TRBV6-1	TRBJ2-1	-	TGTGCCAGCAAATCGTCAGGGCCTGAGCAGTTCTTC	CASKSSGPEQFF
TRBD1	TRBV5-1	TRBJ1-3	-	TGCGCCAGCAGCTTGACAGGGGATCTCCCTGGAAACACCATATATTTT	CASSLTGDLPGNTIYF
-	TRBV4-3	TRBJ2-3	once	TGCGCCAGCAGCCCCGGAAGGGGGGATACGCAGTATTTT	CASSPGRGDTQYF
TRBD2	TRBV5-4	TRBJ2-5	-	TGTGCCAGCAGCCCAGAGGCGGGGGTTCGGGAGACCCAGTACTTC	CASSPEAGVRETQYF
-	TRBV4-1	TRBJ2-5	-	TGCGCCAGCAGCCAAGATTGGCAGGGGGGAAAGACCCAGTACTTC	CASSQDWQGGKTQYF
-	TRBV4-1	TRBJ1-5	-	TGCGCCAGCAGCCAATTAGGACAGACTTATCAGCCCCAGCATTTT	CASSQLGQTYQPQHF
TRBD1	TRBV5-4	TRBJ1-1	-	TGTGCCAGCAGCTGGCGCCGACAGGGAACGAACACTGAAGCTTTCTTT	CASSWRRQGTNTEAFF
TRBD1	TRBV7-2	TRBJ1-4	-	TGTGCCAGCAGCTCCGGACAGGTTGTTAATGAAAAACTGTTTTTT	CASSSGQVVNEKLFF
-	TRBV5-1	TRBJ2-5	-	TGCGCCAGCAGCGTGGGTATTGGCCGACAGTTCGAGACCCAGTACTTC	CASSVGIGRQFETQYF
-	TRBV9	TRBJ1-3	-	TGTGCCAGCAGCGTAGGAAGGGGGACTGGAAACACCATATATTTT	CASSVGRGTGNTIYF
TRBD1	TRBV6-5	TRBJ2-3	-	TGTGCCAGCAGGAGGGACAGGAGCACAGATACGCAGTATTTT	CASRRDRSTDTQYF
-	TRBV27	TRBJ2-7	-	TGTGCCAGCAGTTCTCCCGGGACATTCGGAGCCGAGCAGTACTTC	CASSSPGTFGAEQYF
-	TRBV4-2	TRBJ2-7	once	TGTGCCAGCAGCCAAGGCACGGGAGCAGGATCCTACGAGCAGTACTTC	CASSQGTGAGSYEQYF
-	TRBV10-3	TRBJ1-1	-	TGTGCCATGAGGGCCACGGATCGCCCTGAAGCTTTCTTT	CAMRATDRPEAFF
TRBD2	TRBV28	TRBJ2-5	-	TGTGCCAGCACCCGGGAGGGACTAGCGGGACTAGAGACCCAGTACTTC	CASTREGLAGLETQYF
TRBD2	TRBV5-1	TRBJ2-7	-	TGCGCCAGCAGCCAGGGACTAGCGGCCTACGAGCAGTACTTC	CASSQGLAAYEQYF
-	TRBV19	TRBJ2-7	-	TGTGCCAGTAGTATAGGAGGCCCAGGGGGGAACTACGAGCAGTACTTC	CASSIGGPGGNYEQYF
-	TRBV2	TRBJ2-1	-	TGTGCCGTTAGGGCGGAGGTTGGGTACAATGAGCAGTTCTTC	CAVRAEVGYNEQFF
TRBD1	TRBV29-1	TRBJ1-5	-	TGCAGCGTCGTCGACAGGGGTAATCAGCCCCAGCATTTT	CSVVDRGNQPQHF
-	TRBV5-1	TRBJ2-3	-	TGCGCCAGCAGTAAGGACATACCCACAGATACGCAGTATTTT	CASSKDIPTDTQYF
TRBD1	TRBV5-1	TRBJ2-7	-	TGCGCCAGCAGCTTAACGCGGGACAGGAGCTACGAGCAGTACTTC	CASSLTRDRSYEQYF
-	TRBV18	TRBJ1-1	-	TGTGCCAGCTCACCCAGCCCAGTTAGTCTACAGGATTGGAACACTGAAGCTTTCTTT	CASSPSPVSLQDWNTEAFF
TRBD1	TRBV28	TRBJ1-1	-	TGTGCCAGCAGTTTACAATCGACAGGGACGGCTTTCTTT	CASSLQSTGTAFF
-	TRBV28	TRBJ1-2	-	TGTGCCAGCGTGGGGGCACCTAACTATGGCTACACCTTC	CASVGAPNYGYTF
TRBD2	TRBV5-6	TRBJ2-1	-	TGTGCCAGCATGTTGACGGGACTAAGCTCCTACAATGAGCAGTTCTTC	CASMLTGLSSYNEQFF
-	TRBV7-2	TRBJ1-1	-	TGTGCCAGCAGCCCTCAATTCCTAAACACTGAAGCTTTCTTT	CASSPQFLNTEAFF
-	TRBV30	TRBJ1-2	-	TGTGCCTGGAGTCTTCAAGCTAATGGCTACACCTTC	CAWSLQANGYTF
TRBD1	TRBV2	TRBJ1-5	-	TGTGCCAGCGGCTTGGGTCAGGGGGCAGGAGGCAATCAGCCCCAGCATTTT	CASGLGQGAGGNQPQHF
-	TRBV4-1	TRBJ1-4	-	TGCGCCAGCAGCCTTACGCTATCTAATGAAAAACTGTTTTTT	CASSLTLSNEKLFF
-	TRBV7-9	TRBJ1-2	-	TGTGCCAGCAGCCCTTTTGGGGGGGACGATGGCTACACCTTC	CASSPFGGDDGYTF
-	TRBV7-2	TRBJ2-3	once	TGTGCCAGCAGCGGCGGGGCTAGCGCCACCACAGATACGCAGTATTTT	CASSGGASATTDTQYF
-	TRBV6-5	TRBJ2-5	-	TGTGCCAGCAGGCAGTACCAAGAGACCCAGTACTTC	CASRQYQETQYF
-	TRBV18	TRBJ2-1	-	TGTGCCAGCTCACCCCCTGGGGCCGGCTACAATGAGCAGTTCTTC	CASSPPGAGYNEQFF
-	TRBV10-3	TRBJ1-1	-	TGTGCCATCAGCCCCGACACATCGAACACTGAAGCTTTCTTT	CAISPDTSNTEAFF
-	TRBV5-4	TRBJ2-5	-	TGTGCCAGCAGCAGGGCGCTGGGGCCCCAGGAGACCCAGTACTTC	CASSRALGPQETQYF
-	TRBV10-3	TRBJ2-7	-	TGTGCCATCAGTGAAGATGAGTCCTACGAGCAGTACTTC	CAISEDESYEQYF
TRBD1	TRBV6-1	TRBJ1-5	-	TGTGCCAGCAGTGACTTAGTTCAGGGGGATCAGCCCCAGCATTTT	CASSDLVQGDQPQHF